The 9 T cell receptor beta chains below come from one sample, sequenced in a study of cytomegalovirus exposure and HLA in healthy donors. PCR was performed using 60 Vbeta and 13 Jbeta primers. Libraries were prepared by immunoSEQ multiplex PCR; TCRdb keeps only in-frame clonotypes and omits some of them. The sample holds about 190,000 clones; 65% to 85% are singletons and the top ten take roughly 1.6%. Sample: PBMCs. The receptors stem from a woman between 18 and 29 years old in good health and CMV-seronegative.

This sequence joins TRBV7-2 and TRBJ1-4; 7 bases fit TRBD1. The CDR3 has 14 residues. Germline CDR1 SGHTA, CDR2 FQGNSA. V gave up 6 bases and J gave up 3 bases; unmatched junction bases: 4. The CDR3 reads CASRTGTANEKLFF. The DNA of the CDR3 is TGTGCCAGCAGAACCGGGACAGCTAATGAAAAACTGTTTTTT.

V gene TRBV29-1 combines with J gene TRBJ1-1; 8 bases map to TRBD1. CDR3 length: 11 amino acids. V was clipped by 3 bases and J by 10 bases; unmatched bases: 4. In germline, CDR1 is SQVTM, CDR2 ANQGSEA. The DNA for the CDR3 is TGCAGCGTTGACCCAGGGACAGGAGCTTTCTTT. This gives the protein CSVDPGTGAFF.

The chain combines TRBV4-1 with TRBJ2-3, with 9 bases that match TRBD2. The CDR3 covers 17 residues. Per germline, CDR1 MGHRA and CDR2 YSYEKL. With V trimmed by 5 bases and J by 5 bases, 14 bases remained unmatched. Here the CDR3 reads CASSFSGGRGGRDTQYF. The CDR3 DNA is TGCGCCAGCAGCTTCAGCGGGGGGCGGGGGGGCCGAGATACGCAGTATTTT.

The chain recombines TRBV5-6 with TRBJ2-3, with TRBD2 matching 10 bases. This CDR3 has 15 residues. Germline loops: CDR1 SGHDT, CDR2 YYEEEE. After removal of 0 bases from V and 4 bases from J, the junction contained 2 bases not matched to a gene. In nucleotides, the CDR3 is TGTGCCAGCAGCTTGGGGACTAGCGGAGCAGATACGCAGTATTTT. Protein product: CASSLGTSGADTQYF.

The chain is built from TRBV10-2 and TRBJ2-5; 7 nucleotides line up with TRBD2. Germline V gene lookup returns CDR1 WSHSY and CDR2 SAAADI. J gave up 7 bases and V 2 bases, and 7 bases lay outside the gene matches. The CDR3 is 14 residues long. The chain's CDR3 is CASSERAGSWTQYF. The CDR3 DNA reads TGCGCCAGCAGTGAGAGAGCGGGGTCGTGGACCCAGTACTTC.

This rearrangement joins TRBV9 to TRBJ2-7; 7 positions agree with TRBD1. V lost 1 base and J lost 6; bases outside the gene matches: 4. In germline, CDR1 is SGDLS, CDR2 YYNGEE. The CDR3 contains 13 residues. The CDR3 nucleotides read TGTGCCAGCAGCGTACGGGCAGGGGGCGAGCAGTACTTC. Its protein product is CASSVRAGGEQYF.

The chain recombines TRBV15 with TRBJ2-3; TRBD2 matches 7 bases. The germline CDR1 and CDR2 sequences are LNHNV and YYDKDF (reference sequence). This CDR3 contains 14 residues. Trimming took 5 bases from V and 4 from J; bases not matched to a gene: 6. CDR3 protein: CATSHLLASDTQYF. The CDR3 region has the DNA TGTGCCACCAGCCACCTACTAGCGTCAGATACGCAGTATTTT.

This clone was seen a single time. The genes are TRBV19 and TRBJ1-4, with 8 bases fitting TRBD1. The V and J ends lost 4 bases and 6 bases, in that order; junction bases with no gene match: 7. Germline CDR1 LNHDA, CDR2 SQIVND (reference sequence). The CDR3 runs to 15 residues. The DNA for the CDR3 is TGTGCCAGTAGTAAAGCAGGGGGCGCTTATGAAAAACTGTTTTTT. Residues: CASSKAGGAYEKLFF.

The chain uses TRBV29-1 and TRBJ1-4; D perhaps matches TRBD1 (5 bases). The CDR3 consists of 16 residues. CDR1 and CDR2 from the germline V gene are SQVTM and ANQGSEA. Trimming removed 5 bases at V and 4 bases at J, with 20 bases between. The CDR3 here is CSVRSRAGRNNEKLFF. The CDR3 coding sequence is TGCAGCGTTCGGAGCCGAGCAGGGAGGAATAATGAAAAACTGTTTTTT.